These 14 T cell receptor beta chains originate from one sample sequenced in a study of CD8+CD57+ T cells in acquired aplastic anemia. Genomic DNA constituted the template upon which TCR beta VDJ and CDR3 profiling was performed. TCRdb fed the reads into MiXCR, producing one record per CDR3 protein. The top ten hold around 42% of the sample, which has under 200,000 distinct CDR3 sequences, 64% seen once. The sequenced sample consisted of sorted CD4+, CD8+, or CD8+CD57+ T cells (not recorded which) from PBMCs. The receptors stem from a human donor with severe aplastic anemia or a healthy control (not recorded which).

V gene TRBV27 combines with J gene TRBJ2-7, with TRBD1 matching 8 bases. The germline gives CDR1 MNHEY, CDR2 SMNVEV (reference sequence). The CDR3 has 14 amino acids. Trimming cost V 5 bases and J 3 bases; bases outside gene matches: 6. CDR3 sequence reads: CASSMTGVVYEQYF. CDR3 DNA sequence: TGTGCCAGCAGTATGACAGGGGTAGTCTACGAGCAGTACTTC.

This clonotype was found many times. The chain carries TRBV6-5 and TRBJ2-3; a possible D gene is TRBD2 (7 bases). Germline assignment: CDR1 MNHEY and CDR2 SVGAGI. Trimming cost V 5 bases and J 2 bases, with 20 bases left between them. CDR3 length equals 17 residues. The CDR3 loop is CASSVRGARLLTDTQYF. In DNA form, the CDR3 reads TGTGCCAGCAGTGTCCGGGGGGCCCGCCTCCTCACAGATACGCAGTATTTT.

J is TRBJ2-5 and V is TRBV19; D assignment may be TRBD1 or TRBD2 (6 bases each). Trimming pared 3 bases from V and 5 bases from J, leaving 13 bases between. The length of the CDR3 is 14 residues. CDR1 is LNHDA, CDR2 SQIVND, per germline (reference sequence). The CDR3 here is CASSIEGGGETQYF. CDR3 coding DNA: TGTGCCAGTAGTATCGAGGGGGGCGGGGAGACCCAGTACTTC.

In regard to this clonotype: A much bigger clone sits one base away, suggesting this may be a read error. The chain uses TRBV6-1 and TRBJ2-1, with D hard to call. V lost 5 bases and J 2 bases, leaving 19 bases between the germline ends. There are 17 residues in the CDR3. Germline CDR1 is MNHNS and CDR2 is SASEGT. DNA for the CDR3: TGTGCCAGCAGTCCCTCCTTTTATTCCGACCCCTACAATGAGCAGTTCTTC. Amino acid sequence: CASSPSFYSDPYNEQFF.

The chain employs TRBV10-3 and TRBJ1-2; D is perhaps TRBD1 (5 bases). The CDR3 sequence is 13 residues long. Germline CDR1 and CDR2: ENHRY and SYGVKD. Trimming shortened V by 9 bases and J by 4 bases, and 15 bases separated the two germline ends. The CDR3: CAINKGVVYGYTF. The CDR3 nucleotides are TGTGCCATAAATAAAGGGGTGGTCTATGGCTACACCTTC.

At least ten counts were recorded for this clonotype. The V gene is TRBV6-4, the J gene TRBJ1-1, with D possibly being TRBD1 (5 bases). The CDR3 has 14 residues. V dropped 0 bases and J dropped 4 bases, with 9 bases sitting between them. From germline, CDR1 is MRHNA and CDR2 SNTAGT. CDR3 nucleotides: TGTGCCAGCAGTGACTCCAGGGAGGGCACTGAAGCTTTCTTT. Amino acids: CASSDSREGTEAFF.

Many counts were recorded for this clonotype. This chain uses TRBV15 with TRBJ2-5; 7 nucleotides line up with TRBD2. Germline V gives CDR1 LNHNV, CDR2 YYDKDF (reference sequence). The CDR3 totals 15 residues. Trimming removed 0 bases from V and 0 bases from J; junction bases left unmatched: 1. The DNA of the CDR3 is TGTGCCACCAGCAGAGATGCGGGGGACCAAGAGACCCAGTACTTC. Amino acids: CATSRDAGDQETQYF.

The genes are TRBV5-1 and TRBJ2-7; D might be TRBD1 (5 bases). CDR3 length: 11 residues. Germline CDR1 and CDR2: SGHRS and YFSETQ. The V gene lost 6 bases and the J gene lost 4 bases, with 8 bases spanning the gap. In DNA, the CDR3 is TGCGCCAGCAAGGGGTCATACGAGCAGTACTTC. Protein product: CASKGSYEQYF.

This sequence joins TRBV24-1 and TRBJ2-1; D gene ambiguous. The germline V gene has CDR1 KGHDR and CDR2 SFDVKD. This CDR3 has 13 amino acids. Deletions cut 3 bases from V and 1 base from J, with 3 bases between. CDR3 in amino acids: CATSDTSYNEQFF. The CDR3 nucleotides are TGTGCCACCAGTGATACGTCCTACAATGAGCAGTTCTTC.

CDR3 coding DNA: TGTGCCAGCAGCTTACGAGTAGCGGGATCGCGGGAGCAGTACTTC. Protein product: CASSLRVAGSREQYF. V gene TRBV7-9 combines with J gene TRBJ2-7; 8 bases fit TRBD2. The CDR3 spans 15 residues. The germline V gene has CDR1 SEHNR and CDR2 FQNEAQ (reference sequence). V trimming: 2 bases; J trimming: 7 bases; junction bases outside the gene matches: 10. Filled out from reference TRBV7-9 and TRBJ2-7, the complete variable domain reads DTGVSQNPRHKITKRGQNVTFRCDPISEHNRLYWYRQTLGQGPEFLTYFQNEAQLEKSRLLSDRFSAERPKGSFSTLEIQRTEQGDSAMYLCASSLRVAGSREQYFGPGTRLTVT.

The table lists this clonotype with a count of one. The chain uses TRBV6-6 and TRBJ1-3; D gene ambiguous. Germline assignment: CDR1 MNHNY and CDR2 SVGAGI (reference sequence). V lost 5 bases and J lost 0, with 11 bases in between. CDR3 length equals 15 residues. Here the CDR3 reads CASSPDGSSGNTIYF. CDR3 sequence (DNA): TGTGCCAGCAGTCCTGACGGAAGCTCTGGAAACACCATATATTTT.

J is TRBJ2-7 and V is TRBV7-8, with TRBD1 matching over 7 bases. J lost 3 bases, V lost 5 bases, and 10 bases had no gene match. The CDR3 is 15 amino acids. CDR1 is SGHVS, CDR2 FQNEAQ, per germline. The CDR3: CASSLWSRDSYEQYF. CDR3 bases: TGTGCCAGCAGCCTGTGGTCCCGGGACAGCTACGAGCAGTACTTC.

The chain uses TRBV29-1 and TRBJ1-2, with D perhaps matching TRBD1 (6 bases). CDR3 length: 11 amino acids. The germline V and J ends were trimmed by 6 bases and 6 bases, with 11 bases remaining between them. The germline CDR1 and CDR2 sequences are SQVTM and ANQGSEA. CDR3 sequence (DNA): TGCAGCGTATGGGACATCGATGGCTACACCTTC. It translates to CSVWDIDGYTF.

This clonotype was counted only a few times. The chain combines TRBV2 with TRBJ1-2, with D possibly matching TRBD1 (5 bases). The ends were cut back, 7 bases at V and 6 bases at J, with 15 bases in the middle. Germline V lookup: CDR1 SNHLY, CDR2 FYNNEI. This CDR3 has 13 amino acids. Written as DNA, the CDR3 is TGTGCCAGCATGGAGCAGGGCAACAATGGCTACACCTTC. Protein product: CASMEQGNNGYTF.